This T cell receptor beta chain was documented in a study of blood T cell repertoires in COVID-19. Study-level background: The United States, Italy and Spain provided the acute and convalescent COVID-19 samples. T cells, B-cell-depleted T cells, or PBMCs supplied cDNA or gDNA.

Original analysis: Scientists estimated how many nucleated cells there were by amplifying reference gene primers. Here immunoSEQ multiplex PCR was the method, and the copy in TCRdb shows in-frame clones only, minus some. Clone size and V and J calls were adopted from that table, with D and trimming inferred from the DNA. The data contain roughly 140,000 clones, 75% to 90% of them singletons. The V and J ends lost 10 bases and 4 bases, in that order; junction bases with no gene match: 9. Germline lookup yields CDR1 SNHLY and CDR2 FYNNEI. This CDR3 spans 15 amino acids. The receptor's source is a woman aged 55-69 years with active COVID-19. The chain links TRBV2 to TRBJ2-2; 10 bases match TRBD2. The source material was peripheral blood. The CDR3 spells CATQTSGSGTGELFF. As DNA, the CDR3 is TGTGCCACCCAGACTAGCGGGTCAGGCACCGGGGAGCTGTTTTTT.